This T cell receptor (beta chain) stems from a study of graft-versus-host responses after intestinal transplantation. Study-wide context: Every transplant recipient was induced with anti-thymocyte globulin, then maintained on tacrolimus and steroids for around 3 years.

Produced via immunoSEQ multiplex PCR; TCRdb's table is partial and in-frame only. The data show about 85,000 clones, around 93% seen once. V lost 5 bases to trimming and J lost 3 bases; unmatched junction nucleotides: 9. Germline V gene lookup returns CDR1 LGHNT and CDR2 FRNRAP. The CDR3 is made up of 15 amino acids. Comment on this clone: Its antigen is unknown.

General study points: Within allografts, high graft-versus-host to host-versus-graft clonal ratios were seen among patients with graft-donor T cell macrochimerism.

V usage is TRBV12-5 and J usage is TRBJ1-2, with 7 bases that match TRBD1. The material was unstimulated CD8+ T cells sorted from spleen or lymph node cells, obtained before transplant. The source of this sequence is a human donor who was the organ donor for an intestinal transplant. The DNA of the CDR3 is TGTGCTAGTGGTCCTAGGGGGCGTGGGGACTATGGCTACACCTTC. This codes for CASGPRGRGDYGYTF.